This is a list of T cell receptor beta chains from one sample in a study of blood T cell repertoires in COVID-19. Assay used: immunoSEQ multiplex PCR; TCRdb lists only in-frame clones, some missing. The sample lists a few hundred thousand clones; 80% to 90% were seen once. The source material was peripheral blood. The receptors come from a woman aged 45-59 years who had recovered from COVID-19. Both conserved end residues are part of each CDR3. D genes are given only for firm matches. Where a row states a size, it is once, few, many or the class of an expanded clone; other rows omit it.

j_call | d_call | clone_size | v_call | cdr3_aa | cdr3_nt
TRBJ1-5 | NA | once | TRBV18 | CASSPGQGPSNQPQHF | TGTGCCAGCTCACCGGGACAAGGACCAAGCAATCAGCCCCAGCATTTT
TRBJ2-5 | NA | NA | TRBV5-6 | CASSLERTQETQYF | TGTGCCAGCAGCTTGGAGAGAACCCAAGAGACCCAGTACTTC
TRBJ1-2 | NA | NA | TRBV28 | CASRGTTQNGYTF | TGTGCCAGCAGGGGGACAACCCAAAATGGCTACACCTTC
TRBJ2-5 | NA | NA | TRBV19 | CASSISRAQETQYF | TGTGCCAGTAGTATCTCGCGGGCCCAAGAGACCCAGTACTTC
TRBJ2-5 | TRBD2 | NA | TRBV19 | CASSIGLEETQYF | TGTGCCAGTAGTATCGGACTAGAAGAGACCCAGTACTTC
TRBJ2-3 | TRBD2 | NA | TRBV9 | CASSVTSGSTDTQYF | TGTGCCAGCAGCGTCACTAGCGGAAGCACAGATACGCAGTATTTT
TRBJ2-7 | NA | NA | TRBV25-1 | CASSESEDYPPYEQYF | TGTGCCAGCAGTGAATCCGAGGACTACCCTCCCTACGAGCAGTACTTC
TRBJ2-2 | NA | NA | TRBV10-1 | CASSESRDTGELFF | TGCGCCAGCAGTGAGTCACGGGACACCGGGGAGCTGTTTTTT
TRBJ2-2 | TRBD1 | NA | TRBV9 | CASSAGTGNTGELFF | TGTGCCAGCAGCGCGGGGACAGGGAACACCGGGGAGCTGTTTTTT
TRBJ2-3 | TRBD2 | NA | TRBV28 | CASSFWTRGTDTQYF | TGTGCCAGCAGTTTTTGGACTAGAGGGACAGATACGCAGTATTTT
TRBJ2-3 | TRBD2 | NA | TRBV4-3 | CASSQDSSGGRDTQYF | TGCGCCAGCAGCCAAGATTCTAGCGGGGGACGGGATACGCAGTATTTT
TRBJ1-1 | NA | NA | TRBV5-8 | CASSFPLQRTEAFF | TGTGCCAGCAGCTTTCCACTTCAGCGCACTGAAGCTTTCTTT
TRBJ2-3 | TRBD2 | NA | TRBV7-9 | CASSLNGLAGSTDTQYF | TGTGCCAGCAGCTTAAACGGACTAGCGGGAAGCACAGATACGCAGTATTTT
TRBJ1-1 | TRBD1 | NA | TRBV3-1/TRBV3-2 | CASSQLTGTGKRNTEAFF | TGTGCCAGCAGCCAACTGACCGGGACAGGGAAAAGAAACACTGAAGCTTTCTTT
TRBJ2-2 | NA | NA | TRBV18 | CASSPPVRGEGELFF | TGTGCCAGCTCACCACCGGTCCGGGGAGAAGGGGAGCTGTTTTTT
TRBJ2-1 | TRBD2 | NA | TRBV30 | CAWSVGLAGYNEQFF | TGTGCCTGGAGTGTGGGGCTAGCGGGATACAATGAGCAGTTCTTC
TRBJ1-5 | NA | NA | TRBV4-1 | CASSPRFNRESGNQPQHF | TGCGCCAGCAGCCCAAGATTCAACAGGGAATCAGGCAATCAGCCCCAGCATTTT
TRBJ2-5 | NA | NA | TRBV11-2 | CASSEKPPDRSQETQYF | TGTGCCAGCAGCGAAAAGCCTCCGGACAGATCCCAAGAGACCCAGTACTTC
TRBJ1-6 | TRBD1 | few | TRBV7-6 | CASSSGTGGNSPLHF | TGTGCCAGCAGCTCAGGGACAGGTGGTAATTCACCCCTCCACTTT
TRBJ2-1 | TRBD2 | NA | TRBV28 | CASSPGTSAYNEQFF | TGTGCCAGCAGTCCCGGGACTAGCGCGTACAATGAGCAGTTCTTC
TRBJ2-2 | NA | once | TRBV9 | CASSPPKSGGELFF | TGTGCCAGCAGCCCTCCAAAGTCGGGCGGGGAGCTGTTTTTT
TRBJ1-2 | NA | once | TRBV25-1 | CASRGLSYGYTF | TGTGCCAGCAGGGGCCTGAGCTATGGCTACACCTTC
TRBJ1-1 | TRBD1 | NA | TRBV29-1 | CSARQGAGTEAFF | TGCAGCGCCCGACAGGGGGCCGGGACTGAAGCTTTCTTT
TRBJ2-2 | NA | once | TRBV21-1 | CASSLGKGGKNTGELFF | TGTGCCAGCAGCCTAGGCAAGGGCGGGAAAAACACCGGGGAGCTGTTTTTT
TRBJ2-1 | NA | NA | TRBV3-1/TRBV3-2 | CASSQGERNEQFF | TGTGCCAGCAGCCAAGGGGAGCGGAATGAGCAGTTCTTC
TRBJ1-6 | TRBD1 | NA | TRBV5-1 | CASSSSGTGVQPSLLNSPLHF | TGCGCCAGCAGCTCCTCCGGGACAGGGGTCCAACCTTCACTCCTTAATTCACCCCTCCACTTT
TRBJ2-5 | NA | NA | TRBV18 | CASSLDSFETQYF | TGTGCCAGCTCCCTAGACAGTTTTGAGACCCAGTACTTC
TRBJ1-4 | TRBD1 | NA | TRBV30 | CAWRTGLGTNEKLFF | TGTGCCTGGAGGACAGGGCTTGGCACTAATGAAAAACTGTTTTTT
TRBJ2-1 | TRBD2 | NA | TRBV24-1 | CATSDHGLAGGDNEQFF | TGTGCCACCAGTGACCATGGACTAGCGGGGGGGGACAATGAGCAGTTCTTC
TRBJ2-1 | NA | NA | TRBV19 | CASNHGAGEQFF | TGTGCCAGTAATCACGGTGCGGGTGAGCAGTTCTTC
TRBJ2-7 | NA | NA | TRBV19 | CASSMERGYEQYF | TGTGCCAGTAGTATGGAAAGGGGCTACGAGCAGTACTTC
TRBJ2-1 | TRBD2 | NA | TRBV27 | CASSPTGTSGYNEQFF | TGTGCCAGCAGTCCGACCGGGACTAGCGGTTACAATGAGCAGTTCTTC
TRBJ1-2 | NA | NA | TRBV4-2 | CASSLRGAGHYGYTF | TGTGCCAGCAGCCTCCGGGGGGCAGGGCACTATGGCTACACCTTC
TRBJ2-3 | NA | once | TRBV6-5 | CASSPSGAGTDTQYF | TGTGCCAGCAGTCCCTCTGGCGCAGGGACAGATACGCAGTATTTT
TRBJ1-5 | NA | NA | TRBV19 | CASSNQGQGNQPQHF | TGTGCCAGTAGTAATCAAGGGCAGGGTAATCAGCCCCAGCATTTT
TRBJ1-4 | TRBD1 | once | TRBV28 | CASSSQGEKLFF | TGTGCCAGCAGTTCACAGGGGGAAAAACTGTTTTTT
TRBJ2-5 | TRBD1 | NA | TRBV28 | CASSSFLGQGVQETQYF | TGTGCCAGCAGTTCTTTTCTCGGACAGGGGGTCCAAGAGACCCAGTACTTC
TRBJ2-7 | TRBD1 | NA | TRBV7-9 | CASSSGTGGYREQYF | TGTGCCAGCAGCTCCGGGACAGGGGGCTATCGGGAGCAGTACTTC
TRBJ2-1 | NA | NA | TRBV5-1 | CASSSGRVASSYNEQFF | TGCGCCAGCAGCTCCGGTCGGGTGGCTAGCTCCTACAATGAGCAGTTCTTC
TRBJ2-7 | NA | NA | TRBV29-1 | CSVGSQSYEQYF | TGCAGCGTTGGGTCCCAGTCCTACGAGCAGTACTTC
TRBJ2-1 | TRBD2 | once | TRBV30 | CAWMWGGSYNEQFF | TGTGCCTGGATGTGGGGGGGGTCCTACAATGAGCAGTTCTTC
TRBJ2-5 | TRBD2 | NA | TRBV28 | CASRTSGGADGETQYF | TGTGCCAGCAGAACTAGCGGGGGGGCCGACGGAGAGACCCAGTACTTC
TRBJ2-1 | NA | NA | TRBV9 | CASSPPSLHVGEQFF | TGTGCCAGCAGCCCCCCCAGCCTTCACGTCGGGGAGCAGTTCTTC
TRBJ1-2 | TRBD1 | NA | TRBV5-1 | CASSLETGRLGYTF | TGCGCCAGCAGCTTGGAGACAGGGAGGTTGGGCTACACCTTC
TRBJ2-7 | NA | NA | TRBV6-2/TRBV6-3 | CASSYSLYEQYF | TGTGCCAGCAGTTACTCCCTCTACGAGCAGTACTTC
TRBJ2-1 | TRBD2 | NA | TRBV7-9 | CASSSLGAGGYNEQFF | TGTGCCAGCAGCTCCCTCGGGGCGGGGGGGTACAATGAGCAGTTCTTC
TRBJ2-1 | TRBD2 | NA | TRBV3-1/TRBV3-2 | CASSQAGTSGTSEQFF | TGTGCCAGCAGCCAAGCCGGGACTAGCGGGACCAGCGAGCAGTTCTTC
TRBJ1-1 | TRBD1 | NA | TRBV7-2 | CASSPPGQMNTEAFF | TGTGCCAGCAGCCCACCGGGACAGATGAACACTGAAGCTTTCTTT
TRBJ2-2 | TRBD1 | NA | TRBV24-1 | CATSDTGTVNTGELFF | TGTGCCACCAGTGACACCGGGACAGTGAACACCGGGGAGCTGTTTTTT
TRBJ1-1 | NA | NA | TRBV25-1 | CASTPGGTEAFF | TGTGCCAGCACGCCGGGGGGTACTGAAGCTTTCTTT
TRBJ2-7 | TRBD1 | NA | TRBV28 | CASRDSYSYEQYF | TGTGCCAGCCGGGACAGTTACTCCTACGAGCAGTACTTC
TRBJ1-1 | TRBD1 | NA | TRBV11-1 | CASSTDRVNTEAFF | TGTGCCAGCAGCACGGACAGGGTGAACACTGAAGCTTTCTTT
TRBJ1-5 | NA | NA | TRBV30 | CAWSYSWGDQPQHF | TGTGCCTGGAGTTATAGTTGGGGCGATCAGCCCCAGCATTTT
TRBJ1-6 | NA | NA | TRBV10-2 | CASSGQYNSPLHF | TGCGCCAGCAGTGGACAGTATAATTCACCCCTCCACTTT
TRBJ1-5 | NA | NA | TRBV19 | CASSISSTEGQPQHF | TGTGCCAGTAGTATATCTTCGACAGAAGGTCAGCCCCAGCATTTT